Detailed here is one TCR beta chain. Its specificity is unknown. This sample is drawn from a study of beta chain features in type 1 diabetes. Overall study results and limits: Highly expressing activated T cells could be over-counted with a cDNA template. Moderate but significant shortening of TCRB CDR3s was recorded in all four CD4+ subsets from Type 1 diabetes patients.

Stem cell-like memory, regulatory, central memory and naive CD4+ cells were sorted via CD45RO/CCR7/CD25/CD127/CD95/CD27. Every isolated RNA sample was fully reverse transcribed, so sequencing captured expressed TCRB transcripts. Produced via immunoSEQ multiplex PCR; TCRdb's table is partial and in-frame only. The sample contains around 340,000 clones, around 8.5% of which appear only once. V gave up 5 bases and J gave up 8 bases, with 9 bases separating them. Germline CDR1 and CDR2: MNHEY and SMNVEV (reference sequence). CDR3 size: 12 residues. The sample comprised central memory CD4+ T cells from blood. This TCR derives from a man aged 25 to 40 with type 1 diabetes. The chain uses TRBV27 and TRBJ1-4, with D tentatively TRBD1 (6 bases). The CDR3 loop is CASSAQGEKLFF. The CDR3 region has the DNA TGTGCCAGCAGTGCCCAGGGGGAAAAACTGTTTTTT.